Listed below are T cell receptor beta chains from one sample, sequenced in a study of STAT5B mutations in CD4+ large granular lymphocyte leukemia. Using immunoSEQ multiplex PCR, the repertoire was profiled, and TCRdb retains in-frame clones only, with some absent. The sample contains some 38,000 clones, almost 85% of which appear only once. Sequenced: CD4+ T cells from blood buffy coats. The receptors were gathered from a human donor in good health. Both conserved end residues are part of each CDR3. Fields, in order: V gene, clone size, D gene, J gene, CDR3 protein, CDR3 DNA. A D gene is named only where the DNA matches it firmly. Part of the rows lack a size; the others show once, few, many or a class for expanded clones.

>TRBV10-1|-|-|TRBJ2-5
CASSRDFQETQYF
TGCGCCAGCAGCCGGGACTTTCAAGAGACCCAGTACTTC
>TRBV6-5|-|TRBD1|TRBJ1-4
CASSYWGQGQEKLFF
TGTGCCAGCAGTTACTGGGGACAGGGTCAAGAAAAACTGTTTTTT
>TRBV4-1|-|TRBD2|TRBJ2-4
CASSQDAGGPYIQYF
TGCGCCAGCAGCCAAGACGCGGGAGGGCCCTACATTCAGTACTTC
>TRBV5-6|few|TRBD1|TRBJ1-3
CASSLAGRGSGNTIYF
TGTGCCAGCAGCTTGGCCGGCAGGGGGAGTGGAAACACCATATATTTT
>TRBV27|-|TRBD2|TRBJ2-5
CASSLFRAGGQETQYF
TGTGCCAGCAGTTTATTTAGAGCGGGAGGACAAGAGACCCAGTACTTC
>TRBV5-1|-|-|TRBJ2-1
CASSLGQSYNEQFF
TGCGCCAGCAGCCTTGGACAGTCCTACAATGAGCAGTTCTTC
>TRBV9|-|-|TRBJ1-1
CASSVTPGLNTEAFF
TGTGCCAGCAGCGTAACTCCAGGGCTGAACACTGAAGCTTTCTTT
>TRBV18|-|TRBD1|TRBJ1-1
CASSPKTGVWTEAFF
TGTGCCAGCTCACCTAAAACAGGGGTGTGGACTGAAGCTTTCTTT
>TRBV6-6|-|TRBD1|TRBJ2-7
CASSGDRSNSYEQYF
TGTGCCAGCAGTGGGGACAGGTCGAACTCCTACGAGCAGTACTTC
>TRBV7-7|-|TRBD2|TRBJ2-1
CASSAGTSGNNEQFF
TGTGCTAGCAGCGCGGGGACTAGCGGAAACAATGAGCAGTTCTTC
>TRBV19|-|TRBD1|TRBJ2-1
CASTTWDSNEQFF
TGTGCCAGTACCACCTGGGACAGCAATGAGCAGTTCTTC
>TRBV7-6|-|TRBD2|TRBJ2-1
CASSLSGVWGNEQFF
TGTGCCAGCAGCCTTAGCGGGGTGTGGGGGAATGAGCAGTTCTTC
>TRBV7-6|-|-|TRBJ2-2
CASSLAGEDGELFF
TGTGCCAGCAGCTTAGCTGGGGAAGACGGGGAGCTGTTTTTT
>TRBV11-2|-|-|TRBJ2-2
CASSLDSGELFF
TGTGCCAGCAGCTTAGATTCCGGGGAGCTGTTTTTT
>TRBV6-6|-|-|TRBJ2-5
CASSYVFSGAQYF
TGTGCCAGCAGTTACGTTTTCTCAGGGGCCCAGTACTTC
>TRBV5-1|-|TRBD1|TRBJ1-3
CASSATGGSGNTIYF
TGCGCCAGCAGCGCGACAGGGGGAAGTGGAAACACCATATATTTT